The sequence of this T cell receptor beta chain was determined in a study of T cell responses to AZD1222 COVID-19 vaccine. Study conclusions and caveats: Baseline antibody screening turned up just a handful of seropositive AZD1222 recipients. Sampling that yielded the repertoires occurred only after the peak T cell response. White British people made up most donors, females outnumbered males, and clonal diversity was possibly underestimated. Spike-specific TCR breadth rose after two AZD1222 doses, and depth rose as well.

TCRdb's table, derived via immunoSEQ multiplex PCR, lists solely in-frame clones and lacks some. This sample has some 100,000 clones, with around 90% found just once. CDR3 length equals 13 residues. V was cut by 6 bases and J by 1 base, with 9 bases left in between. Germline V lookup: CDR1 LNHDA, CDR2 SQIVND (reference sequence). Concerning this clone itself: Antigen specificity is unknown.

The source material was peripheral blood, sampled on day 0 of AZD1222 vaccination. J is TRBJ1-1 and V is TRBV19; a possible D gene is TRBD1 (6 bases). The clonotype comes from an adult in good health. This chain's CDR3 is CASSTTGNTEAFF. CDR3 nucleotide sequence: TGTGCCAGTAGCACGACAGGGAACACTGAAGCTTTCTTT.